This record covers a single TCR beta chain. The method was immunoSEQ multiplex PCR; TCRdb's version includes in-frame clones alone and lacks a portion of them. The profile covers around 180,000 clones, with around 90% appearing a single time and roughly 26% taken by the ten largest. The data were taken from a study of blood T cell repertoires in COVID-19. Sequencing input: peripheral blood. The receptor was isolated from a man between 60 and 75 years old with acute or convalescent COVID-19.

Written as DNA, the CDR3 is TGTGCCAGCAGTGAACGCGACAGGAGCTCCTACGAGCAGTACTTC. It specifies CASSERDRSSYEQYF. The chain couples TRBV6-1 to TRBJ2-7; TRBD1 is a possible D gene (6 bases). The CDR3 length is 15 residues. The germline CDR1 and CDR2 sequences are MNHNS and SASEGT. With 2 bases removed from V and 0 bases from J, the gap between germline ends came to 11 bases.